This is a list of T cell receptor beta chains from one sample in a study of vaccination effects on CD4 cells after COVID-19. What these receptors recognize is not known. Using immunoSEQ multiplex PCR, the repertoire was profiled, and TCRdb retains in-frame clones only, with some absent. The sample records tens of thousands of clones, roughly 60% being singletons. The sample consisted of CD4+ T cells from PBMCs cultured without peptide, taken before COVID-19 vaccination. The receptors derive from a human donor who received a COVID-19 vaccine. Each CDR3 is given with its conserved first and last residue. Each record gives: clone size, D gene, J gene, V gene, CDR3 protein, CDR3 DNA. The D gene is left open where the match is weak. Clone size is given for some rows only: seen once, a few or many times, or a class if the clone is expanded.

>.|.|TRBJ1-6|TRBV5-4
CASSLGGIRTSPLHF
TGTGCCAGCAGCTTGGGAGGGATCCGGACTTCACCCCTCCACTTT
>once|TRBD1|TRBJ1-2|TRBV6-5
CASFNRDRRNYGYTF
TGTGCCAGCTTTAACCGGGACAGGCGTAACTATGGCTACACCTTC
>.|.|TRBJ2-3|TRBV13
CASSFFPNTDTQYF
TGTGCCAGCAGCTTTTTTCCCAACACAGATACGCAGTATTTT
>.|.|TRBJ1-1|TRBV7-9
CASSLALSRKVGNTEAFF
TGTGCCAGCAGCTTAGCGCTTAGTAGAAAGGTCGGGAACACTGAAGCTTTCTTT
>few|.|TRBJ2-5|TRBV9
CASSVAVGSQETQYF
TGTGCCAGCAGCGTAGCTGTGGGCAGCCAAGAGACCCAGTACTTC
>.|.|TRBJ1-5|TRBV27
CASSLNWGNQPQHF
TGTGCCAGCAGTTTAAACTGGGGAAATCAGCCCCAGCATTTT
>few|.|TRBJ1-5|TRBV6-5
CASGTGDLPQHF
TGTGCCAGCGGCACGGGAGATTTGCCCCAGCATTTT
>.|.|TRBJ1-2|TRBV7-5
CVRSLLFRNSNGYTF
TGTGTCAGAAGCCTCCTTTTCCGAAACTCGAATGGCTACACCTTC
>.|TRBD1|TRBJ2-1|TRBV10-3
CAISPTEKGQYNEQFF
TGTGCCATCAGCCCTACCGAAAAGGGACAGTACAATGAGCAGTTCTTC
>.|.|TRBJ2-7|TRBV7-9
CASSLVPAYYEQYF
TGTGCCAGCAGCTTAGTTCCAGCATACTACGAGCAGTACTTC
>few|.|TRBJ1-2|TRBV18
CASSPPSARANYGYTF
TGTGCCAGCTCACCACCGTCGGCGAGAGCTAACTATGGCTACACCTTC
>.|.|TRBJ1-2|TRBV29-1
CSDSGAGYGYTF
TGCAGCGATTCAGGGGCGGGCTATGGCTACACCTTC
>.|.|TRBJ2-7|TRBV19
CASSTDRLSYEQYF
TGTGCCAGTAGTACCGACAGGCTATCCTACGAGCAGTACTTC
>.|TRBD1|TRBJ1-4|TRBV7-8
CASSSRQGGQEKLFF
TGTGCCAGCAGCTCGCGACAGGGTGGTCAAGAAAAACTGTTTTTT
>.|TRBD2|TRBJ2-5|TRBV9
CASSVGLAQETQYF
TGTGCCAGCAGCGTTGGACTAGCCCAAGAGACCCAGTACTTC
>.|.|TRBJ2-5|TRBV6-5
CASIRTAGQETQYF
TGTGCCAGCATAAGAACCGCGGGACAGGAGACCCAGTACTTC
>.|.|TRBJ2-7|TRBV15
CATSRDPISEQYF
TGTGCCACCAGCAGAGATCCCATCTCCGAGCAGTACTTC
>once|TRBD2|TRBJ2-7|TRBV19
CASSTGTSGSYEQYF
TGTGCCAGCAGCACCGGGACTAGCGGCTCCTACGAGCAGTACTTC
>.|.|TRBJ1-2|TRBV19
CASTFQGNGYTF
TGTGCCAGTACCTTCCAGGGGAATGGCTACACCTTC
>.|TRBD1|TRBJ2-7|TRBV5-5
CASSLSPTGEYEQYF
TGTGCCAGCAGCTTGTCCCCGACAGGGGAATACGAGCAGTACTTC
>.|.|TRBJ1-1|TRBV6-5
CASTPGTMNTEAFF
TGTGCCAGCACGCCCGGGACCATGAACACTGAAGCTTTCTTT
>.|.|TRBJ1-1|TRBV10-3
CAIRTTTGRDTEAFF
TGTGCCATCAGGACAACAACAGGGCGGGACACTGAAGCTTTCTTT
>.|.|TRBJ1-5|TRBV4-2
CASSQSRAGGNQPQHF
TGTGCCAGCAGCCAATCTCGGGCAGGGGGCAATCAGCCCCAGCATTTT
>.|TRBD1|TRBJ2-7|TRBV6-5
CASSPDRIYEQYF
TGTGCCAGCAGCCCGGACAGGATCTACGAGCAGTACTTC
>.|.|TRBJ1-5|TRBV12-3/TRBV12-4
CASSFRLQPQHF
TGTGCCAGCAGTTTTAGGCTCCAGCCCCAGCATTTT
>.|.|TRBJ2-3|TRBV5-1
CASSETGDTQYF
TGCGCCAGCAGCGAGACAGGAGATACGCAGTATTTT
>.|TRBD2|TRBJ2-5|TRBV29-1
CSVDRRLAGGPFGETQYF
TGCAGCGTTGATCGACGGCTAGCGGGAGGGCCTTTTGGAGAGACCCAGTACTTC
>.|.|TRBJ1-2|TRBV5-4
CASSLAGLGSNGYTF
TGTGCCAGCAGCTTGGCCGGGCTGGGCTCGAATGGCTACACCTTC
>once|TRBD1|TRBJ1-3|TRBV6-5
CASRDRAGNTIYF
TGTGCCAGCAGAGACAGGGCAGGAAACACCATATATTTT
>.|.|TRBJ2-2|TRBV11-2
CASSLDALASRFAGELFF
TGTGCCAGCAGCTTAGACGCGTTGGCTAGCAGGTTCGCCGGGGAGCTGTTTTTT
>.|.|TRBJ1-2|TRBV28
CASRTGGTNYGYTF
TGTGCCAGCAGGACCGGGGGTACTAACTATGGCTACACCTTC
>.|.|TRBJ1-2|TRBV14
CASSHDFAGAENYGYTF
TGTGCCAGCAGCCATGACTTCGCCGGGGCCGAAAACTATGGCTACACCTTC
>.|.|TRBJ2-4|TRBV18
CASSPGHPSDIQYF
TGTGCCAGCTCACCGGGACATCCTTCGGACATTCAGTACTTC
>few|.|TRBJ2-7|TRBV5-1
CASSMIGDGYEQYF
TGCGCCAGCAGCATGATCGGGGATGGCTACGAGCAGTACTTC
>.|.|TRBJ1-6|TRBV27
CASSLWGLNSPLHF
TGTGCCAGCAGTTTATGGGGCCTTAATTCACCCCTCCACTTT
>.|.|TRBJ2-7|TRBV6-6
CASSYSVPISYEQYF
TGTGCCAGCAGTTACTCCGTTCCGATTTCCTACGAGCAGTACTTC
>.|TRBD2|TRBJ2-7|TRBV2
CASHRLADSYEQYF
TGTGCCAGCCATAGACTAGCGGATTCCTACGAGCAGTACTTC
>.|.|TRBJ2-3|TRBV2
CASSGFRGTDTQYF
TGTGCCAGCAGTGGATTTCGGGGCACAGATACGCAGTATTTT
>once|.|TRBJ1-4|TRBV7-9
CASSLGIGAANEKLFF
TGTGCCAGCAGCTTAGGGATCGGAGCAGCTAATGAAAAACTGTTTTTT
>.|TRBD1|TRBJ1-2|TRBV5-1
CASSLWSGGGYGYTF
TGCGCCAGCAGCTTGTGGTCAGGGGGAGGCTATGGCTACACCTTC
>.|.|TRBJ1-5|TRBV4-1
CASSQVGATDHSNSNQPQHF
TGCGCCAGCAGCCAAGTAGGGGCGACAGACCATTCGAATAGCAATCAGCCCCAGCATTTT
>.|.|TRBJ2-6|TRBV19
CASTLYIGRRSSGPSTSGANVLTF
TGTGCCAGTACCCTGTATATTGGGCGACGATCGTCGGGACCCTCAACCTCTGGGGCCAACGTCCTGACTTTC
>.|TRBD2|TRBJ2-1|TRBV6-5
CASSSPASGDYEQFF
TGTGCCAGCAGTTCCCCTGCTAGCGGGGACTATGAGCAGTTCTTC
>.|.|TRBJ2-7|TRBV6-5
CASSRFNSYEQYF
TGTGCCAGCAGCCGATTTAACTCCTACGAGCAGTACTTC
>.|.|TRBJ2-3|TRBV6-5
CASSQTSTDTQYF
TGTGCCAGCAGCCAGACAAGCACAGATACGCAGTATTTT